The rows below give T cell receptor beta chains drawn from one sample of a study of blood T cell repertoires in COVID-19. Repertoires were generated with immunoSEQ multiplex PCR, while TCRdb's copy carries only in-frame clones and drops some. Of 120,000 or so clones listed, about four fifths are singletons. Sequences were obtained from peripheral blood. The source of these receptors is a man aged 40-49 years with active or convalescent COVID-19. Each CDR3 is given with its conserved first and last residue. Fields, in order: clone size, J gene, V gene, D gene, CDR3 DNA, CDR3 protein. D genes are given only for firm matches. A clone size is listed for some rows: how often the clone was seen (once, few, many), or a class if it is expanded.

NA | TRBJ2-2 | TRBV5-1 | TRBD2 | TGCGCCAGCAGCTCGGGACTAGGGAGCACCGGGGAGCTGTTTTTT | CASSSGLGSTGELFF
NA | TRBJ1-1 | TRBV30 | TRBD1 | TGTGCCTGGAGGGAAACAGGGGAGGCTGAAGCTTTCTTT | CAWRETGEAEAFF
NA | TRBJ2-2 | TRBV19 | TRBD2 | TGTGCCAGTAGTCTGAGACTAGCGGGAGGGGCCGGGGAGCTGTTTTTT | CASSLRLAGGAGELFF
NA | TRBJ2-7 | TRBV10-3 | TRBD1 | TGTGCCATCAGCCCGCTTATCCCGGACAGGGACTACGAGCAGTACTTC | CAISPLIPDRDYEQYF
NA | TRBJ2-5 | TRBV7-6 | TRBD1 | TGTGCCAGCAGCTTACCCCCCTTGGGACAGGGTTTACAAGAGACCCAGTACTTC | CASSLPPLGQGLQETQYF
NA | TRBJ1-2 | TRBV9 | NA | TGTGCCAGCAGCGTATTCGAAAGGGGCAGAGCTAACTATGGCTACACCTTC | CASSVFERGRANYGYTF
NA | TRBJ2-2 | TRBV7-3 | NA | TGTGCCAGCAGCTCTAGCTCCGGGTCGCTAAACACCGGGGAGCTGTTTTTT | CASSSSSGSLNTGELFF
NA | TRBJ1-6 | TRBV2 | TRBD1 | TGTGCCAGCAGTAGGGGACAGGGAAATTCACCCCTCCACTTT | CASSRGQGNSPLHF
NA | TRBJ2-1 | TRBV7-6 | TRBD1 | TGTGCCAGCAGCTTTTTTAAGGGACAGGAGCAGTTCTTC | CASSFFKGQEQFF
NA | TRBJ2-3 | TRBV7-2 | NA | TGTGCCAGCAGCTTAGCGGGGGCGGTAGATACGCAGTATTTT | CASSLAGAVDTQYF
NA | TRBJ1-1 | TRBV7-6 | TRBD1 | TGTGCCAGTAGTGGATTGCAGGGGGCGGTAGGTGGCACTGAAGCTTTCTTT | CASSGLQGAVGGTEAFF
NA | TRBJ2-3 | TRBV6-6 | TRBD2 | TGTGCCAGCAGTCGGACTAGCGGGGGGCCAAGCACAGATACGCAGTATTTT | CASSRTSGGPSTDTQYF
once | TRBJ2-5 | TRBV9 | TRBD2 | TGTGCCAGCAGCTTGACGACTAGCGGGAGTGGAGAGACCCAGTACTTC | CASSLTTSGSGETQYF
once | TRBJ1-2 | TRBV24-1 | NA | TGTGCCACTAACGCGGGGGGGAGAGGCTATGGCTACACCTTC | CATNAGGRGYGYTF
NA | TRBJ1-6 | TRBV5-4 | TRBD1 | TGTGCCAGCAGCCCCTTTGGGACAGGGGCCAATCTCCCCCTCCACTTT | CASSPFGTGANLPLHF
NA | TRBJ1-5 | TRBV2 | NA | TGTGCCAGCAAGTTCGTGTTTAGTCAGCCCCAGCATTTT | CASKFVFSQPQHF